The source of this T cell receptor beta chain is a study of cytomegalovirus exposure and HLA in healthy donors. This CDR3 has 13 amino acids. CDR1 is MNHEY and CDR2 is SVGAGI in the germline V gene. V gave up 8 bases and J gave up 6 bases, with 16 bases separating them. The study ran its PCR with 60 Vbeta and 13 Jbeta primers. This table comes from immunoSEQ multiplex PCR, and its TCRdb copy is limited to in-frame clones, with some not included. Here the sample spans some 99,000 clones, just under 70% being singletons. This clonotype originated in a woman in her 70s in good health and CMV-seropositive. Material: PBMCs. This rearrangement joins TRBV6-5 to TRBJ1-1; perhaps TRBD1 as D (6 bases). CDR3 in DNA: TGTGCCAGCCTAGGGGGGGGAGGACCTGAAGCTTTCTTT. Translation gives CASLGGGGPEAFF.